One T cell receptor (beta chain) is described in this entry. No cognate antigen has been identified for it. Base quality data are lacking; no much larger clone is found one base away. The data were taken from a study of early T cells in non-severe SARS-CoV-2 infection (dated by TCRdb to the early 2020s). Regarding the study in general: Because TCR sequencing relied on bulk RNA taken from unsorted whole blood, pairing of alpha and beta chains was not possible.

A case-control design nested within a healthcare worker cohort in London, UK, was used, with weekly nasopharyngeal swab PCR tests and blood sampling performed. Healthcare workers were enrolled in the week of the UK lockdown, from 23 to 31 March 2020, and were followed every week for up to about 16 weeks. Libraries were made using 5' RACE. The sequencing machine was a NextSeq 500. The TCR library protocol attached unique molecular identifiers to individual cDNA molecules to correct for sequencing error and PCR bias. Both TCR alpha and beta chains were sequenced, and tight co-correlation was observed between alpha and beta sequence abundances in each sample. Per the source publication's procedure: Decombinator V4 was used to perform V gene, J gene and CDR3 annotation of TCR sequences. Expanded TCRs were defined as changing significantly between any two time points under a Poisson model with p below 0.0001. TCR abundances were normalised to the total number of TCRs sequenced per sample and were expressed as counts per million. TRAV1-2 paired with TRAJ12, TRAJ20 or TRAJ33 defined MAIT TCRs, while TRAV10 paired with TRAJ18 defined iNKT TCRs. VDJdb, accessed 1 November 2021, was searched for CMV, EBV and SARS-CoV-2 annotated TCRs, excluding TCRs annotated for multiple antigens. Through fastp at Q25 and MiXCR, TCRdb rebuilt clones from the public reads, retaining in-frame beta chains. All rows with the same CDR3 protein become a single entry with the most common DNA and genes. These V and J calls originate from TCRdb's pipeline instead of the authors' own analysis. For this sample the table gives roughly 83,000 distinct CDR3 sequences, of which 8% to 13% were detected only once. 6.5% to 9% of the sample is in the top ten clones.

What the work shows at the level of the full study, not this receptor alone: VDJdb matching was skewed toward anti-spike CD8 responses and likely underestimated virus-specific expansions, missing private and CD4 specificities.

From the cysteine up to the phenylalanine, the CDR3 has a length of 15 residues. Only the CDR3 portion is preserved as DNA: 45 bases, with reading frame beginning at the first base. Cut back by 0 bases and 0 bases, the V and J ends lie 8 bases apart. CDR1 and CDR2 are drawn from the germline V gene: SGDLS, YYNGEE. The sequence was obtained from an adult who was a healthcare worker with PCR-confirmed SARS-CoV-2 infection or an uninfected control (not recorded which). The chain couples TRBV9 to TRBJ2-3, with the D gene not clear enough to name. This sample comprised whole blood, obtained at baseline. The nucleotides read TGTGCCAGCAGCGTAGGAGGCCTTAGCACAGATACGCAGTATTTT. Translation gives CASSVGGLSTDTQYF.